The rows below give T cell receptor beta chains drawn from one sample of a study of metastatic and nonmetastatic thyroid tumors. With MiXCR, TCRdb reprocessed the PCR reads. The table lists some 40,000 clones, approximately 25% of them singletons. Sequencing was carried out using tumor tissue. Receptor source: a female donor with papillary thyroid cancer or a benign thyroid nodule (not recorded which). Some clones in this sample may be carry-over from other donors' samples. The CDR3 runs from the conserved cysteine through the conserved F or W. Not every row has a clone size; where given, it reads once, few, many or a size class.

>many|TRBV24-1|TRBJ1-5
CATSDTRDPYQPQHF
>many|TRBV30|TRBJ1-3
CAWSVGGNTIYF
>.|TRBV5-1|TRBJ1-4
CASSLDSYNEKLFF
>.|TRBV5-1|TRBJ1-3
CASSPAPSTGSGNTIYF
>many|TRBV29-1|TRBJ2-3
CSVVGGPDTQYF
>.|TRBV19|TRBJ2-7
CASMSREGYEQYF
>.|TRBV20-1|TRBJ2-1
CSATDFTLSGLGDEQFF
>few|TRBV24-1|TRBJ1-2
CATSAPGQGEDGYTF
>many|TRBV6-1|TRBJ2-5
CASSEDVGGSETQYF
>.|TRBV27|TRBJ2-7
CASSFTATGLDSYEQYF
>.|TRBV5-6|TRBJ2-2
CASSGRLARGTGELFF
>many|TRBV7-2|TRBJ1-4
CASSLSLGRGEKLFF
>.|TRBV6-2/TRBV6-3|TRBJ2-7
CASSYWDRVYEQYF
>many|TRBV19|TRBJ2-2
CATHHGTQLAGELFF
>many|TRBV24-1|TRBJ2-3
CATSETGQADTQYF
>many|TRBV5-1|TRBJ2-3
CASSFASAYTDTQYF
>.|TRBV20-1|TRBJ1-2
CSAGLGGQGGGYTF
>.|TRBV10-1|TRBJ1-1
CASSSSYRGGTEAFF
>.|TRBV7-3|TRBJ1-1
CASSLGGLDTEAFF
>.|TRBV20-1|TRBJ2-3
CSASGTIDLTDTQYF
>once|TRBV7-2|TRBJ2-7
CASSRGQGILEQYF
>medium-sized|TRBV6-1|TRBJ1-6
CASSRDRMAYNSPLHF
>many|TRBV6-1|TRBJ2-1
CASVRERNNEQFF
>.|TRBV20-1|TRBJ1-5
CSAIADRGGQPQHF
>.|TRBV5-1|TRBJ2-1
CASSLSGSRANEQFF
>many|TRBV3-1|TRBJ1-1
CASSPGGQGTEAFF
>many|TRBV2|TRBJ1-2
CASRAGIQNIGYTF
>many|TRBV20-1|TRBJ2-1
CSAPRGGSSYNEQFF
>many|TRBV10-1|TRBJ2-2
CASSESAETGELFF
>many|TRBV2|TRBJ2-3
CARIRTSGASTDTQYF
>.|TRBV20-1|TRBJ2-2
CSVKTPAAGELFF
>many|TRBV5-1|TRBJ2-1
CASSGDAYNEQFF
>.|TRBV30|TRBJ1-5
CAWNPDINQPQHF
>.|TRBV6-1|TRBJ2-7
CASSDRLGSFWEQYF
>.|TRBV3-1|TRBJ2-1
CASSQTSGSYNEQFF
>.|TRBV5-6|TRBJ2-2
CASSLRGTSGLRKLFF
>.|TRBV18|TRBJ2-7
CASSPSDRAYEQYF
>many|TRBV10-3|TRBJ2-7
CAISESSQFSYEQYF
>many|TRBV5-1|TRBJ1-6
CASSSLGVTGGNSPLHF
>few|TRBV13|TRBJ2-3
CASSPFHAAVSDTQYF
>many|TRBV19|TRBJ1-2
CASKYQELGIYGYTF